The clone carrying this T cell receptor beta chain showed up just a few times. CDR1 and CDR2 from the germline V gene are MNHEY and SMNVEV (reference sequence). With 8 bases clipped from V and 4 bases from J, the junction kept 8 bases outside the gene matches. The CDR3 runs 15 residues. These data are taken from a study of cytomegalovirus exposure and HLA in healthy donors. The PCR had 60 Vbeta and 13 Jbeta primers. Libraries were prepared by immunoSEQ multiplex PCR; TCRdb keeps only in-frame clonotypes and omits some of them. The repertoire holds 120,000 to 150,000 clones, with roughly two thirds as singletons.

The source is a human donor in good health. Specimen: PBMCs. The chain carries TRBV27 and TRBJ2-3; the match to TRBD2 covers 11 bases. The CDR3 coding sequence is TGTGCCAGCCGCGGAAGACTAGCGGGGTCAGATACGCAGTATTTT. This translates into CASRGRLAGSDTQYF.